These 10 T cell receptor beta chains originate from one sample sequenced in a study of beta chain features in type 1 diabetes. The study reverse transcribed the entire isolated RNA, so it sequenced expressed TCRB transcripts. Profiled with immunoSEQ multiplex PCR; TCRdb holds only in-frame clones, not every one. The sample yields more than 300,000 clones, under 8.5% seen once. The specimen was central memory CD4+ T cells from blood. All receptors derive from a woman in her late teens or twenties in good health.

This clone has only a few counts. This chain uses TRBV29-1 with TRBJ1-1; TRBD1 is a possible D gene (6 bases). The V gene's germline CDR1 is SQVTM and CDR2 ANQGSEA. V lost 1 base and J 5 bases, leaving 14 bases between the germline ends. This CDR3 contains 14 residues. CDR3 region: CSVEVLQGRTEAFF. The CDR3 nucleotides read TGCAGCGTTGAAGTACTACAGGGAAGGACTGAAGCTTTCTTT.

This clone appeared a few times. The chain combines TRBV10-3 with TRBJ1-1, with D possibly being TRBD1 (6 bases). The CDR3 extends over 12 amino acids. Germline CDR1 is ENHRY and CDR2 is SYGVKD. Trimming pared 3 bases from V and 10 bases from J, leaving 12 bases between. CDR3 sequence: CAISDYAGVAFF. For the CDR3, the DNA is TGTGCCATCAGTGATTACGCAGGGGTAGCTTTCTTT.

This clone was counted a few times. The V and J genes are TRBV7-6 and TRBJ2-5; D call uncertain. V was trimmed by 5 bases and J by 5 bases, leaving 6 bases between them. The CDR3 is 11 amino acids. The germline V gene has CDR1 SGHVS and CDR2 FNYEAQ. The CDR3 loop reads CASSLWETQYF. Here the CDR3 DNA reads TGTGCCAGCAGCCTGTGGGAGACCCAGTACTTC.

The sample holds a few counts of this clone. The chain links TRBV11-2 to TRBJ1-5; D possibly corresponds to TRBD1 (5 bases). Germline CDR1 SGHAT, CDR2 FQNNGV. Trimming removed 4 bases at V and 2 bases at J, with 15 bases between. This CDR3 has 16 residues. The CDR3 nucleotides are TGTGCCAGCAGCTACTCGGACATTAGGGGCAATCAGCCCCAGCATTTT. Amino acids: CASSYSDIRGNQPQHF.

The rearrangement links TRBV18 to TRBJ2-1, with a possible D match to TRBD1 (6 bases). CDR3 length: 17 amino acids. V shed 6 bases and J shed 4 bases, with 22 bases lying between them. From germline, CDR1 is KGHSH and CDR2 LQKENI. The CDR3 DNA is TGTGCCAGCTCGCCTCAAAAGGTCGGCAGGGGATACAATGAGCAGTTCTTC. Its protein is CASSPQKVGRGYNEQFF.

This clone was observed many times. The chain joins TRBV28 to TRBJ1-3, with TRBD1 as a possible D gene (6 bases). In germline, CDR1 is MDHEN, CDR2 SYDVKM. This CDR3 has 15 amino acids. The V gene lost 3 bases and the J gene lost 0 bases, with 9 bases spanning the gap. The CDR3 reads CASSLPTGSGNTIYF. DNA of the CDR3: TGTGCCAGCAGTTTGCCGACAGGCTCTGGAAACACCATATATTTT. Full variable domain (missing parts from reference TRBV28 and TRBJ1-3): DVKVTQSSRYLVKRTGEKVFLECVQDMDHENMFWYRQDPGLGLRLIYFSYDVKMKEKGDIPEGYSVSREKKERFSLILESASTNQTSMYLCASSLPTGSGNTIYFGEGSWLTVV.

The table lists this clone with many counts. V usage is TRBV21-1 and J usage is TRBJ2-1; the D call of TRBD2 is as the table states it, not checked on the DNA. TRBV21-1 is designated a pseudogene. There are 23 residues in the CDR3. This chain's CDR3 is CASGREIPPEGLASERHRNEQFF. CDR3 in DNA: TGTGCCAGCGGACGCGAGATACCGCCCGAGGGACTAGCATCGGAGAGGCATCGCAATGAGCAGTTCTTC.

The rearrangement uses TRBV20-1 and TRBJ2-1; D not certain. Looked up from germline, CDR1 is DFQATT and CDR2 is SNEGSKA (reference sequence). CDR3 size: 11 residues. Trimming cost V 0 bases and J 9 bases, with 6 bases left between them. In DNA form, the CDR3 reads TGCAGTGCTAGAGATTACCGTGAGCAGTTCTTC. It codes for CSARDYREQFF.

This clone was observed a few times. The genes are TRBV15 and TRBJ2-1; no definite D call. The germline CDR1 and CDR2 sequences are LNHNV and YYDKDF (reference sequence). The V end was cut by 6 bases, the J end by 9 bases, with 15 bases between. There are 13 residues in the CDR3. The CDR3 DNA sequence: TGTGCCACCAGTAAACTTCGATGGGGTGAGCAGTTCTTC. It yields the protein CATSKLRWGEQFF. Full variable domain (remainder filled in from reference TRBV15 and TRBJ2-1): DAMVIQNPRYQVTQFGKPVTLSCSQTLNHNVMYWYQQKSSQAPKLLFHYYDKDFNNEADTPDNFQSRRPNTSFCFLDIRSPGLGDTAMYLCATSKLRWGEQFFGPGTRLTVL.

The CDR3 DNA reads as TGTGCCAGCAGCCTACGGACAGGGAGGGAGACCCAGTACTTC. This gives the protein CASSLRTGRETQYF. The rearrangement links TRBV14 to TRBJ2-5; TRBD1 aligns across 8 bases. Germline V lookup: CDR1 SGHDN, CDR2 FVKESK. J was trimmed by 5 bases and V by 4 bases; bases with no gene match: 6. This CDR3 region has 14 residues. The full variable domain, in which reference TRBV14 and TRBJ2-5 provide the parts outside the CDR3, is EAGVTQFPSHSVIEKGQTVTLRCDPISGHDNLYWYRRVMGKEIKFLLHFVKESKQDESGMPNNRFLAERTGGTYSTLKVQPAELEDSGVYFCASSLRTGRETQYFGPGTRLLVL.